This T cell receptor beta chain comes out of a study of blood T cell repertoires in COVID-19. Study in general: Sources were T cells, B-cell-depleted T cells, or PBMCs; the material itself was cDNA or gDNA.

Assay used: immunoSEQ multiplex PCR; TCRdb lists only in-frame clones, some missing. The sample includes about 40,000 clones, roughly nine tenths seen only once; the top ten take 9.6%. CDR1 is SGHNT, CDR2 YYREEE, per germline (reference sequence). The V and J ends lost 3 bases and 3 bases respectively, with 9 bases between them. CDR3 length equals 13 residues. Sequencing was performed on peripheral blood. This chain uses TRBV5-4 with TRBJ2-5; perhaps TRBD1 as D (6 bases). The receptor was derived from an elderly woman with active COVID-19. The CDR3 spells CASSSYREETQYF. The CDR3 DNA reads TGTGCCAGCAGCTCGTACAGGGAAGAGACCCAGTACTTC.